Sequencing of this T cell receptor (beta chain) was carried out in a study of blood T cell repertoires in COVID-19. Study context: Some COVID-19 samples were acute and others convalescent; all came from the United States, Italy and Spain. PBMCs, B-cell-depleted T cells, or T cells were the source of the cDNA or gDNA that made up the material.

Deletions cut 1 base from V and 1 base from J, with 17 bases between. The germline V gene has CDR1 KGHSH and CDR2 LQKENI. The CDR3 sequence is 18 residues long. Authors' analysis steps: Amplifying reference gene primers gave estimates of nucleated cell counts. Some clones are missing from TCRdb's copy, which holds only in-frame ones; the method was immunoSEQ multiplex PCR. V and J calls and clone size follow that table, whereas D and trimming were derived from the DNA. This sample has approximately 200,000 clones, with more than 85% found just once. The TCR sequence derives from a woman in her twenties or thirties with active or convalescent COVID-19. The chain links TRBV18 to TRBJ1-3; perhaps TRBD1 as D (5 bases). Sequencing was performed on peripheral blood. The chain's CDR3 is CASSPLDPGSDSGNTIYF. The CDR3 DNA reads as TGTGCCAGCTCACCACTTGACCCAGGGTCTGATTCTGGAAACACCATATATTTT. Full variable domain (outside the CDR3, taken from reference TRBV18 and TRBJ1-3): NAGVMQNPRHLVRRRGQEARLRCSPMKGHSHVYWYRQLPEEGLKFMVYLQKENIIDESGMPKERFSAEFPKEGPSILRIQQVVRGDSAAYFCASSPLDPGSDSGNTIYFGEGSWLTVV.